The 26 T cell receptor beta chains reported below all come from one sample, sequenced in a study of cytomegalovirus exposure and HLA in healthy donors. Primers included in the PCR were 60 Vbeta and 13 Jbeta primers. Measured with immunoSEQ multiplex PCR; TCRdb has only the in-frame clones, and not every one. Its table records around 64,000 clones. Sequencing was done on a sample of PBMCs. The receptors were gathered from a female donor in good health and CMV-seropositive.

The rearrangement joins TRBV4-1 to TRBJ2-7; D gene ambiguous. This CDR3 spans 15 amino acids. V was cut by 1 base and J by 1 base, with 11 bases left in between. CDR1 is MGHRA, CDR2 YSYEKL, per germline. CDR3 sequence: CASSQAFVISYEQYF. The CDR3 DNA is TGCGCCAGCAGCCAAGCTTTCGTAATTTCCTACGAGCAGTACTTC.

This chain joins TRBV28 and TRBJ2-3; maybe TRBD2 (6 bases). With 7 bases removed from V and 5 bases from J, the gap between germline ends came to 19 bases. The germline gives CDR1 MDHEN, CDR2 SYDVKM. The CDR3 length is 15 residues. As DNA, the CDR3 is TGTGCCAGCACACACGGCGGGGCTACCGGAGATACGCAGTATTTT. This translates into CASTHGGATGDTQYF.

The rearrangement joins TRBV9 to TRBJ1-4; the D gene is possibly TRBD1 (5 bases). The CDR3 consists of 14 residues. CDR1 is SGDLS, CDR2 YYNGEE, per germline. Deletions cut 6 bases from V and 6 bases from J, with 15 bases between. The CDR3 nucleotides are TGTGCCAGCAATGCTGGGGGGAGGGATGAAAAACTGTTTTTT. It encodes CASNAGGRDEKLFF.

The rearrangement uses TRBV30 and TRBJ1-1, with 10 bases aligning to TRBD1. Germline V gene data show CDR1 as GTSNPN and CDR2 as SVGIG (reference sequence). The V gene end was trimmed by 8 bases and the J gene end by 3 bases; junction bases not matched to a gene: 6. This CDR3 is 13 amino acids long. DNA for the CDR3: TGTGCCCGACAGGGGGCGCACGACACTGAAGCTTTCTTT. Amino acid sequence: CARQGAHDTEAFF.

The chain recombines TRBV29-1 with TRBJ2-7; D possibly corresponds to TRBD1 (5 bases). Germline V gives CDR1 SQVTM, CDR2 ANQGSEA. This CDR3 contains 12 residues. Trimming pared 4 bases from V and 0 bases from J, leaving 7 bases between. CDR3 in amino acids: CSVVDSSYEQYF. In nucleotides, the CDR3 is TGCAGCGTTGTAGACAGCTCCTACGAGCAGTACTTC.

The chain joins TRBV7-2 to TRBJ2-1, with a weak D call TRBD2 (5 bases). CDR1 is SGHTA, CDR2 FQGNSA, per germline. V was cut by 0 bases and J by 4 bases, with 13 bases left in between. The CDR3 runs 16 residues. The CDR3 loop reads CASSLAGGFTYNEQFF. CDR3 DNA sequence: TGTGCCAGCAGCTTAGCCGGCGGGTTTACTTACAATGAGCAGTTCTTC.

The V and J genes are TRBV7-3 and TRBJ2-1; 11 bases fit TRBD2. V shed 5 bases and J 3 bases; nucleotides not matched to a gene: 3. CDR1 and CDR2 (germline): SGHTA, FQGTGA. The CDR3 is 15 residues long. The CDR3 DNA sequence: TGTGCCAGCAGCCTAGCGGGGGGAGTCTACAATGAGCAGTTCTTC. It codes for CASSLAGGVYNEQFF.

The V gene is TRBV7-2, the J gene TRBJ2-5, with TRBD2 as a possible D gene (6 bases). From germline, CDR1 is SGHTA and CDR2 FQGNSA. Trimming pared 1 base from V and 4 bases from J, leaving 13 bases between. CDR3 length equals 15 residues. The CDR3 spells CASSLGRGNVETQYF. In DNA form, the CDR3 reads TGTGCCAGCAGCTTAGGGCGCGGGAATGTAGAGACCCAGTACTTC.

The chain is built from TRBV28 and TRBJ1-3; perhaps TRBD1 as D (5 bases). This CDR3 is built from 15 residues. CDR1 and CDR2 from the germline V gene are MDHEN and SYDVKM. V was pared by 4 bases and J by 4 bases, with 14 bases between. The CDR3 is CASSSPEGQGNTIYF. CDR3 coding DNA: TGTGCCAGCAGTTCCCCGGAGGGGCAAGGAAACACCATATATTTT. The entire variable domain, with the rest obtained from reference TRBV28 and TRBJ1-3, is as follows: DVKVTQSSRYLVKRTGEKVFLECVQDMDHENMFWYRQDPGLGLRLIYFSYDVKMKEKGDIPEGYSVSREKKERFSLILESASTNQTSMYLCASSSPEGQGNTIYFGEGSWLTVV.

The chain has TRBV7-9 and TRBJ2-1; maybe TRBD2 (5 bases). V was pared by 1 base and J by 7 bases, with 17 bases between. This CDR3 contains 16 residues. Germline V gene data show CDR1 as SEHNR and CDR2 as FQNEAQ (reference sequence). The CDR3 nucleotides are TGTGCCAGCAGCTTAGTGTCCGGGGTTATAAAGAATGAGCAGTTCTTC. Amino acids: CASSLVSGVIKNEQFF.

The chain employs TRBV29-1 and TRBJ2-6; 10 nucleotides match TRBD1. Germline CDR1 SQVTM, CDR2 ANQGSEA. This CDR3 is 17 amino acids long. J was trimmed by 3 bases and V by 6 bases; bases with no gene match: 11. The DNA of the CDR3 is TGCAGCGTGGCGGACAGGGGGGGTTGGTTTGGGGCCAACGTCCTGACTTTC. Amino acid sequence: CSVADRGGWFGANVLTF.

The chain couples TRBV18 to TRBJ1-2, with a weak D call TRBD1 (5 bases). V lost 2 bases to trimming and J lost 3 bases, with 7 bases between them. The germline gives CDR1 KGHSH, CDR2 LQKENI. This CDR3 region has 13 residues. The CDR3: CASSPGQYYGYTF. In DNA, the CDR3 is TGTGCCAGCTCACCAGGACAATACTATGGCTACACCTTC.

The gene calls are TRBV4-2 and TRBJ1-2, with 9 bases matching TRBD1. V shed 3 bases, J shed 7 bases, and the junction held 9 bases outside the gene matches. Germline V lookup: CDR1 LGHNA, CDR2 YNFKEQ. This CDR3 has 15 residues. The CDR3 sequence is CASSQNEDRGSGYTF. DNA for the CDR3: TGTGCCAGCAGCCAGAACGAGGACAGGGGTAGTGGCTACACCTTC.

This rearrangement joins TRBV5-1 to TRBJ2-3; 7 nucleotides agree with TRBD1. This CDR3 is 14 amino acids long. Trimming took 4 bases from V and 1 from J; bases not matched to a gene: 3. Germline assignment: CDR1 SGHRS and CDR2 YFSETQ. This chain's CDR3 is CASSPGTGTDTQYF. Here the CDR3 DNA reads TGCGCCAGCAGCCCCGGGACAGGCACAGATACGCAGTATTTT. Based on the CDR3 plus reference TRBV5-1 and TRBJ2-3, the full variable domain is KAGVTQTPRYLIKTRGQQVTLSCSPISGHRSVSWYQQTPGQGLQFLFEYFSETQRNKGNFPGRFSGRQFSNSRSEMNVSTLELGDSALYLCASSPGTGTDTQYFGPGTRLTVL.

The chain has TRBV4-2 and TRBJ2-1; 9 positions agree with TRBD1. The CDR3 consists of 15 residues. Germline V lookup: CDR1 LGHNA, CDR2 YNFKEQ. The V gene end was trimmed by 0 bases and the J gene end by 3 bases; junction bases not matched to a gene: 0. The CDR3 nucleotides are TGTGCCAGCAGCCAAGAGGGACAGGGCTACAATGAGCAGTTCTTC. The encoded protein is CASSQEGQGYNEQFF.

V usage is TRBV7-3 and J usage is TRBJ1-1, with 7 bases that match TRBD1. Germline trimming cut 2 bases from V and 4 bases from J; bases unmatched to any gene: 7. CDR3 length: 15 amino acids. CDR1 and CDR2 (germline): SGHTA, FQGTGA. In DNA form, the CDR3 reads TGTGCCAGCAGCTTACTAGGGGGCGCGGGCACTGAAGCTTTCTTT. It encodes CASSLLGGAGTEAFF.

The chain has TRBV9 and TRBJ2-7; the D gene is possibly TRBD2 (6 bases). V dropped 2 bases and J dropped 2 bases, with 11 bases sitting between them. Germline CDR1 and CDR2: SGDLS and YYNGEE. This CDR3 spans 14 amino acids. The CDR3 DNA reads TGTGCCAGCAGCGTCGGGGACTCCCCCTACGAGCAGTACTTC. This sequence encodes CASSVGDSPYEQYF.

The V and J genes are TRBV28 and TRBJ1-5; a weak D match, TRBD1 (6 bases). The germline V gene has CDR1 MDHEN and CDR2 SYDVKM. The CDR3 spans 15 residues. Trimming stripped 6 bases from V and 2 bases from J, with 14 bases between. As DNA, the CDR3 is TGTGCCAGCAGAGGGGGGGCTATGGGCAATCAGCCCCAGCATTTT. Protein sequence: CASRGGAMGNQPQHF.

The chain links TRBV28 to TRBJ1-2; D may be TRBD1 (6 bases). Per the germline V gene, CDR1 is MDHEN and CDR2 is SYDVKM. The V end lost 5 bases, the J end lost 2 bases, and 12 bases lay between the germline ends. This CDR3 has 14 amino acids. The CDR3 nucleotides are TGTGCCAGCAGTCCATCAGGGGAGAACTATGGCTACACCTTC. Its translation is CASSPSGENYGYTF.

The CDR3 bases are TGTGCCAGCAGTTTAGGGGTGACTAGCGGCTTTTCGACCCAGTACTTC. Translation gives CASSLGVTSGFSTQYF. This rearrangement joins TRBV27 to TRBJ2-5; 9 bases fit TRBD2. Trimming removed 2 bases from V and 7 bases from J; junction bases left unmatched: 11. The CDR3 is made up of 16 amino acids. Per the germline V gene, CDR1 is MNHEY and CDR2 is SMNVEV (reference sequence).

The rearrangement uses TRBV28 and TRBJ2-3; 9 bases agree with TRBD1. This CDR3 is 17 amino acids long. The J segment lost 4 bases and the V segment lost 6 bases, leaving 14 bases of the junction unmatched. Germline V gene lookup returns CDR1 MDHEN and CDR2 SYDVKM. The CDR3, as DNA: TGTGCCAGCAGGCCCATTCTCGGGACAGGGACCGCAGATACGCAGTATTTT. Its protein product is CASRPILGTGTADTQYF.

The chain recombines TRBV5-4 with TRBJ1-2; 7 bases align to TRBD1. Trimming cost V 0 bases and J 2 bases; bases outside gene matches: 4. Per the germline V gene, CDR1 is SGHNT and CDR2 is YYREEE (reference sequence). CDR3 length equals 15 residues. The CDR3 loop reads CASSLGAQGNYGYTF. For the CDR3, the DNA is TGTGCCAGCAGCTTGGGGGCACAGGGGAACTATGGCTACACCTTC.

This chain uses TRBV4-1 with TRBJ2-7, with 8 bases lining up with TRBD1. The CDR3 sequence is 16 residues long. V lost 2 bases, J lost 4 bases, and 10 bases stayed unmatched. Germline V gives CDR1 MGHRA, CDR2 YSYEKL. CDR3 coding DNA: TGCGCCAGCAGCCAAACCGGGACAGGAGGTGGTTACGAGCAGTACTTC. Its translation: CASSQTGTGGGYEQYF.

The chain uses TRBV7-6 and TRBJ2-3; no clear D gene. The CDR3 has 11 residues. The V gene lost 6 bases and the J gene lost 3 bases, with 4 bases spanning the gap. Germline V CDR1 and CDR2: SGHVS, FNYEAQ. DNA of the CDR3: TGTGCCAGCAGTCAAACAGATACGCAGTATTTT. Protein sequence: CASSQTDTQYF. Drawing the rest from reference TRBV7-6 and TRBJ2-3, the complete variable domain is GAGVSQSPRYKVTKRGQDVALRCDPISGHVSLYWYRQALGQGPEFLTYFNYEAQQDKSGLPNDRFSAERPEGSISTLTIQRTEQRDSAMYRCASSQTDTQYFGPGTRLTVL.

Regarding this clone: One junction end does not reproduce the germline sequence, and a read error may be involved. This chain uses TRBV6-4 with TRBJ2-3; TRBD2 agrees at 10 bases. The CDR3 length is 15 residues. Germline V gives CDR1 MRHNA, CDR2 SNTAGT. CDR3 in DNA: TGTGCCAGCAGTGATAGCGGGGGGTTCACAGATAAGCAGTATTTT. Its protein product is CASSDSGGFTDKQYF.

The V call is TRBV7-9, the J call TRBJ1-1, with D possibly being TRBD1 (6 bases). With 1 base removed from V and 5 bases from J, the gap between germline ends came to 11 bases. This CDR3 has 14 amino acids. The germline V gene encodes CDR1 SEHNR and CDR2 FQNEAQ (reference sequence). The CDR3 DNA is TGTGCCAGCAGCTTAGAGGGGGGGCCTACTGAAGCTTTCTTT. This translates into CASSLEGGPTEAFF.